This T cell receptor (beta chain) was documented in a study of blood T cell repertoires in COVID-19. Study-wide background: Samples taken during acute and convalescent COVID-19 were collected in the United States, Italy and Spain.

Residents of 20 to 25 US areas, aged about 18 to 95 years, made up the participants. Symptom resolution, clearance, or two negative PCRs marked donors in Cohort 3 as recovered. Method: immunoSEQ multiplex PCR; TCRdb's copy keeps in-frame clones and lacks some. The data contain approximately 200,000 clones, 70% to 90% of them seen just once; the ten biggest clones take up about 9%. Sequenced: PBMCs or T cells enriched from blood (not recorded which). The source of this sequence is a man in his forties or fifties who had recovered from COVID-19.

Here the CDR3 reads CASSDHRGQGEAFF. CDR3 in DNA: TGCGCCAGCAGTGACCACAGGGGGCAAGGTGAAGCTTTCTTT. The chain carries TRBV10-1 and TRBJ1-1; 9 nucleotides line up with TRBD1. V lost 3 bases to trimming and J lost 7 bases; unmatched junction nucleotides: 6. Germline CDR1 is WNHNN and CDR2 is SYGVQD (reference sequence). CDR3 length: 14 amino acids.